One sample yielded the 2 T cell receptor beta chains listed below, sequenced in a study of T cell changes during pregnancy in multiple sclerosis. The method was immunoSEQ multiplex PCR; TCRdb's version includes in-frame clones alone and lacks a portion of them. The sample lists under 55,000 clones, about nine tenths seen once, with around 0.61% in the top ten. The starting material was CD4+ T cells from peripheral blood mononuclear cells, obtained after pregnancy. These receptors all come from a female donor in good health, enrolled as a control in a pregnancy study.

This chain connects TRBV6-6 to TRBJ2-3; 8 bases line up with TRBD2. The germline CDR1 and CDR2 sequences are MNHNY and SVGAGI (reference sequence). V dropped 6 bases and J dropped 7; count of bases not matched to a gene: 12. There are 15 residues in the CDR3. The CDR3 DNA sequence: TGTGCCAGCAGAGACCCCGGGACTAGGTTGAATACGCAGTATTTT. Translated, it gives CASRDPGTRLNTQYF.

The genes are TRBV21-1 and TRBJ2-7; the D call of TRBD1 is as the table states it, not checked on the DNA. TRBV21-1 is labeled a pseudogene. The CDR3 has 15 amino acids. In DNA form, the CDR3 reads TGTGCCAGCGGCGGTTACAGGGAGTTAGGCTACGAGCAGTACTTC. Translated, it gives CASGGYRELGYEQYF.